A selection of T cell receptor beta chains follows, all from one sample in a study of shared clonotypes between healthy human individuals. Clones were sequenced by immunoSEQ multiplex PCR, and TCRdb holds only the in-frame ones, with some missing. The sample yields under 2,500,000 clones, under 97% seen once. Sequenced sample: naive CD4+ T cells sorted from blood. Receptor source: a man aged 18 to 29 in good health. Each CDR3 is given with its conserved first and last residue. A D gene is named only where the DNA matches it firmly. Expanded clones are given a class, and other clones once, few, many or no size at all.

>.|TRBV15|TRBJ2-7|.
CATSRGPADNEQYF
TGTGCCACCAGCAGAGGGCCAGCCGATAACGAGCAGTACTTC
>.|TRBV13|TRBJ2-1|.
CASSRSSHLYNEQFF
TGTGCCAGCAGCCGGTCTAGCCACCTCTACAATGAGCAGTTCTTC
>.|TRBV30|TRBJ1-1|TRBD1
CAWSGGQGAEAFF
TGTGCCTGGAGTGGCGGACAGGGCGCTGAAGCTTTCTTT
>.|TRBV9|TRBJ1-1|.
CASSVDGGQATEAFF
TGTGCCAGCAGCGTAGATGGGGGGCAGGCGACTGAAGCTTTCTTT
>.|TRBV7-2|TRBJ2-7|.
CASSLAKGTYEQYF
TGTGCCAGCAGCTTAGCGAAAGGGACCTACGAGCAGTACTTC
>.|TRBV7-2|TRBJ2-1|.
CASSFQAGFAYNEQFF
TGTGCCAGCAGCTTTCAAGCGGGCTTCGCCTACAATGAGCAGTTCTTC
>few|TRBV2|TRBJ1-1|.
CASSAGANTEAFF
TGTGCCAGCAGTGCGGGAGCGAACACTGAAGCTTTCTTT
>.|TRBV19|TRBJ1-2|TRBD1
CASRGTGGNYGYTF
TGTGCCAGTAGGGGGACAGGGGGCAACTATGGCTACACCTTC
>.|TRBV6-1|TRBJ2-5|.
CASRYDYRGAETQYF
TGTGCCAGCAGGTACGACTACCGGGGCGCGGAGACCCAGTACTTC
>once|TRBV7-9|TRBJ1-2|.
CASSNTGSRGYTF
TGTGCCAGCAGCAATACAGGGTCCCGTGGCTACACCTTC
>.|TRBV7-2|TRBJ2-5|.
CASSLDIPPRPQYF
TGTGCCAGCAGCTTAGACATTCCCCCCAGGCCCCAGTACTTC
>.|TRBV6-1|TRBJ2-7|.
CASSEARPSYEQYF
TGTGCCAGCAGTGAAGCGCGACCTTCCTACGAGCAGTACTTC
>once|TRBV6-6|TRBJ1-2|TRBD1
CASSYPGQGIPGYTF
TGTGCCAGCAGTTACCCTGGACAGGGGATTCCTGGCTACACCTTC
>once|TRBV18|TRBJ2-7|TRBD1
CASSPPGTAYEQYF
TGTGCCAGCTCACCCCCCGGGACAGCCTACGAGCAGTACTTC
>.|TRBV7-2|TRBJ2-1|.
CASSSRAYNEQFF
TGTGCCAGCAGCTCCAGGGCCTACAATGAGCAGTTCTTC
>few|TRBV18|TRBJ2-2|.
CASSPTRTNTGELFF
TGTGCCAGCTCGCCGACTAGGACGAACACCGGGGAGCTGTTTTTT
>.|TRBV30|TRBJ2-1|.
CAWSVLLEQFF
TGTGCCTGGAGTGTACTTTTGGAGCAGTTCTTC
>once|TRBV18|TRBJ1-2|TRBD1
CASSPGTAYGYTF
TGTGCCAGCTCACCCGGGACAGCCTATGGCTACACCTTC
>.|TRBV19|TRBJ1-5|.
CASSIGWEGIANQPQHF
TGTGCCAGTAGTATAGGTTGGGAGGGAATAGCCAATCAGCCCCAGCATTTT
>.|TRBV5-1|TRBJ2-2|.
CASSLPLGGLNTGELFF
TGCGCCAGCAGCTTACCTTTGGGCGGATTAAACACCGGGGAGCTGTTTTTT
>.|TRBV5-1|TRBJ1-5|.
CASSLSGTNQPQHF
TGCGCCAGCAGCTTGTCCGGGACCAATCAGCCCCAGCATTTT
>few|TRBV10-3|TRBJ1-2|.
CATSQGPANYGYTF
TGTGCCACATCCCAGGGACCAGCTAACTATGGCTACACCTTC
>.|TRBV27|TRBJ2-4|.
CASSERGQILAKNIQYF
TGTGCCAGCAGTGAGAGGGGACAAATTCTAGCCAAAAACATTCAGTACTTC
>once|TRBV29-1|TRBJ1-1|.
CSVAGGRTEAFF
TGCAGCGTTGCCGGGGGGCGGACTGAAGCTTTCTTT
>.|TRBV11-1|TRBJ2-3|.
CASSLGGDSADTQYF
TGTGCCAGCAGCTTAGGCGGGGATTCCGCAGATACGCAGTATTTT
>.|TRBV5-1|TRBJ2-7|.
CASSLDGLTYEQYF
TGCGCCAGCAGCCTCGACGGACTTACTTACGAGCAGTACTTC
>.|TRBV6-6|TRBJ1-2|.
CASSYRPGGDGYTF
TGTGCCAGCAGTTACCGACCCGGGGGGGACGGCTACACCTTC
>.|TRBV2|TRBJ2-5|.
CASVLSGLGETQYF
TGTGCCAGTGTCTTAAGTGGGCTGGGGGAGACCCAGTACTTC
>.|TRBV2|TRBJ1-1|TRBD1
CASRTGVSAEAFF
TGTGCCAGCAGGACAGGGGTCTCCGCTGAAGCTTTCTTT
>.|TRBV28|TRBJ1-1|.
CASSLPGDDTEAFF
TGTGCCAGCAGTTTACCCGGAGATGACACTGAAGCTTTCTTT
>.|TRBV5-4|TRBJ2-5|.
CASSRTFQETQYF
TGTGCCAGCAGCCGAACCTTCCAAGAGACCCAGTACTTC
>.|TRBV4-1|TRBJ2-2|.
CASSQDLVRPLGGELFF
TGCGCCAGCAGCCAAGATTTGGTACGACCACTTGGGGGGGAGCTGTTTTTT
>.|TRBV5-4|TRBJ2-5|TRBD1
CASSGQGQGETQYF
TGTGCCAGCAGCGGACAGGGGCAGGGGGAGACCCAGTACTTC
>.|TRBV4-3|TRBJ1-1|.
CASSQDPGRQNTEAFF
TGCGCCAGCAGCCAAGACCCCGGACGGCAGAACACTGAAGCTTTCTTT
>.|TRBV7-3|TRBJ2-2|TRBD2
CASSQTSVAGELFF
TGTGCCAGCAGCCAGACTAGCGTCGCCGGGGAGCTGTTTTTT
>.|TRBV25-1|TRBJ1-2|TRBD1
CASSVEKGQKYGYTF
TGTGCCAGCAGTGTGGAGAAGGGACAGAAATATGGCTACACCTTC
>.|TRBV7-4|TRBJ2-7|.
CASSLVLRQGRGSFYEQYF
TGTGCCAGCAGCTTAGTTCTTCGGCAGGGAAGGGGCTCTTTCTACGAGCAGTACTTC
>.|TRBV19|TRBJ1-1|.
CASSMGRNIMNTEAFF
TGTGCCAGTAGTATGGGCAGAAACATCATGAACACTGAAGCTTTCTTT
>.|TRBV18|TRBJ2-6|TRBD1
CASSPSLTGSGANVLTF
TGTGCCAGCTCACCGTCACTGACAGGGTCTGGGGCCAACGTCCTGACTTTC
>.|TRBV5-1|TRBJ2-3|.
CASSLATPDTQYF
TGCGCCAGCAGCTTGGCAACACCAGATACGCAGTATTTT
>.|TRBV18|TRBJ1-1|TRBD1
CASSLRQGAYTEAFF
TGTGCCAGCTCACTCCGACAGGGGGCTTACACTGAAGCTTTCTTT
>once|TRBV5-4|TRBJ1-1|.
CASSLGRGMDTEAFF
TGTGCCAGCAGCTTGGGTCGGGGGATGGACACTGAAGCTTTCTTT
>.|TRBV5-4|TRBJ2-3|TRBD2
CASPSGSTDTQYF
TGTGCCAGCCCTAGCGGGAGTACAGATACGCAGTATTTT
>.|TRBV4-2|TRBJ2-5|.
CASSQVRGAETQYF
TGTGCCAGCAGCCAAGTCCGGGGCGCGGAGACCCAGTACTTC
>once|TRBV5-1|TRBJ1-2|.
CASSLSSGSYGYTF
TGCGCCAGCAGCTTGTCTTCGGGGAGCTATGGCTACACCTTC
>.|TRBV6-5|TRBJ2-7|TRBD2
CASSSGTSGSYEQYF
TGTGCCAGCAGTTCTGGGACTAGCGGGTCCTACGAGCAGTACTTC
>.|TRBV5-1|TRBJ1-1|.
CASSWERNTEAFF
TGCGCCAGCAGCTGGGAAAGGAACACTGAAGCTTTCTTT
>.|TRBV7-6|TRBJ2-3|.
CASSLSRGADTQYF
TGTGCCAGCAGCTTAAGTCGGGGAGCAGATACGCAGTATTTT
>once|TRBV7-2|TRBJ2-1|.
CASSLETLGGYNEQFF
TGTGCCAGCAGCTTAGAGACCCTTGGTGGGTACAATGAGCAGTTCTTC
>.|TRBV7-3|TRBJ2-7|.
CASSLGSYEQYF
TGTGCCAGCAGCTTAGGCTCCTACGAGCAGTACTTC
>.|TRBV18|TRBJ1-5|.
CASSPQGRGNQPQHF
TGTGCCAGCTCACCGCAGGGTAGGGGCAATCAGCCCCAGCATTTT
>.|TRBV10-3|TRBJ1-1|.
CAISGGSEAFF
TGTGCCATCAGCGGGGGTTCTGAAGCTTTCTTT
>.|TRBV6-6|TRBJ1-4|TRBD1
CASRRGGTDNEKLFF
TGTGCCAGCAGAAGGGGGGGGACAGACAATGAAAAACTGTTTTTT
>.|TRBV11-3|TRBJ2-3|.
CASSLGFADNTDTQYF
TGTGCCAGCAGCTTGGGGTTTGCGGACAACACAGATACGCAGTATTTT